The rows below give T cell receptor beta chains drawn from one sample of a study of tumor-infiltrating lymphocytes in primary liver carcinoma. Using its own MiXCR run on the multiplex PCR reads, TCRdb lists one record per CDR3 protein. The sample lists approximately 110,000 distinct CDR3 sequences, roughly 85% occurring once. Sequencing was carried out using liver tumor tissue from sampling region 3. These receptors were taken from a man between 40 and 49 years old with primary liver carcinoma and hepatitis B virus infection. Both conserved end residues are part of each CDR3. Each record gives: J gene, clone size, V gene, D gene, CDR3 protein, CDR3 DNA. A D gene is named only where the DNA matches it firmly. Expanded clones get a size class; other rows say once, few or many, or leave the size out.

>TRBJ1-1|.|TRBV21-1|.
CASSKRRGERNIEAFF
TGTGCCAGCAGCAAAAGGAGGGGGGAACGGAACATTGAAGCTTTCTTT
>TRBJ2-7|.|TRBV6-1|.
CASSDGRLNCEQYF
TGTGCCAGCAGTGACGGCCGGTTAAACTGCGAGCAGTACTTC
>TRBJ1-5|.|TRBV19|.
CASGRGMRGQPQHF
TGTGCCAGTGGAAGGGGCATGCGAGGTCAGCCCCAGCATTTT
>TRBJ1-4|.|TRBV6-5|.
CASSRTASNEKVFF
TGTGCCAGCAGTAGGACAGCTTCTAATGAAAAAGTGTTTTTT
>TRBJ2-1|.|TRBV12-3/TRBV12-4|TRBD2
CASSKAGGEQFF
TGTGCCAGCAGTAAAGCGGGGGGTGAGCAGTTCTTT
>TRBJ2-2|.|TRBV6-5|.
CASSYRRNDRRATNTGELFF
TGTGCCAGCAGTTACCGCCGGAATGACAGGCGCGCTACTAACACCGGGGAGCTGTTTTTT
>TRBJ2-1|.|TRBV6-4|TRBD2
CASTDSVAGGDEQFF
TGTGCCAGCACTGACTCGGTAGCGGGAGGGGATGAGCAGTTCTTC
>TRBJ1-4|.|TRBV6-1|.
CVSSEGSGSGNEKLLF
TGTGTCAGCAGTGAAGGCTCGGGTTCGGGTAATGAAAAACTGTTGTTT
>TRBJ2-1|.|TRBV6-4|TRBD2
CASIGLAGCNEQFF
TGTGCCAGCATTGGACTAGCGGGATGTAATGAGCAGTTCTTC
>TRBJ2-2|.|TRBV11-3|TRBD2
CANSPGLAGYTGELVF
TGTGCCAACAGCCCCGGACTAGCTGGCTACACCGGGGAGCTGGTTTTT
>TRBJ1-1|.|TRBV5-1|.
CANSELGVTNTEAFF
TGCGCCAACAGTGAATTAGGGGTTACGAACACTGAAGCTTTCTTT
>TRBJ2-2|.|TRBV11-3|TRBD2
CASSLGRIAGGNTEELFF
TGTGCCAGTAGCTTAGGGCGGATAGCGGGAGGGAACACCGAGGAGTTGTTTTTT
>TRBJ2-1|.|TRBV29-1|.
CCVEAPNNEQFF
TGCTGCGTTGAAGCCCCCAACAATGAGCAATTCTTC
>TRBJ2-2|.|TRBV11-2|.
CASSPVGRGLVTGELFF
TGTGCCAGCAGCCCAGTAGGCAGGGGACTTGTCACCGGGGAGCTGTTTTTT
>TRBJ2-3|.|TRBV6-5|TRBD2
CANNPGLAGTNTQYF
TGTGCCAACAACCCAGGATTAGCGGGAACAAATACGCAGTATTTT
>TRBJ2-7|.|TRBV29-1|TRBD2
CSVAGGSTSVYLYEQYF
TGCAGCGTTGCGGGCGGGTCGACTAGCGTATACCTCTACGAGCAGTACTTC
>TRBJ1-1|.|TRBV11-1|.
CASSLYLGASTEAFF
TGTGCGAGCAGCTTATATCTCGGGGCAAGCACTGAAGCTTTCTTT
>TRBJ2-5|.|TRBV5-6|.
CTSSLEASQETQCF
TGTACCAGCAGCTTAGAGGCTAGCCAAGAGACCCAGTGCTTC
>TRBJ2-1|once|TRBV5-6|TRBD2
CAISLGLAATVEQSF
TGTGCCATCAGCTTGGGACTAGCGGCTACCGTTGAGCAGTCCTTC
>TRBJ2-2|.|TRBV4-1|.
CASSPVAVNTGELSF
TGCGCCAGCAGCCCTGTGGCCGTTAACACCGGGGAGCTGTCTTTT